This paragraph covers one TCR beta chain sequence. Its antigen is currently unknown. These data come from a study of T cell repertoires in cytomegalovirus infection. A single record per CDR3 protein comes from TCRdb applying MiXCR to the reads. The sample carries 640,000 or so distinct CDR3 sequences, roughly a third recorded once. Germline lookup yields CDR1 LGHDT and CDR2 YNNKEL (reference sequence). The CDR3 totals 15 residues. V lost 1 base, J lost 1 base, and 1 base stayed unmatched. The rearrangement uses TRBV3-1 and TRBJ2-5, with 9 bases identical to TRBD2. The source is a human donor in good health (CMV status not recorded). Some clones in this sample may be carry-over from other donors' samples. The source material was cultured PBMCs, sampled from culture after CMV antigen stimulation. DNA for the CDR3: TGTGCCAGCAGCCAAGTGACTAGCGGCCAAGAGACCCAGTACTTC. This sequence encodes CASSQVTSGQETQYF.